This T cell receptor beta chain is from a study of Graves' ophthalmopathy and Graves' hyperthyroidism. Whole-study context: The study drew peripheral blood at initial diagnosis, before any treatment. Findings of the study overall: Clonotypes were expanded in thyroid at above 0.001 frequency, and most also appeared in blood.

The authors amplified TCR beta CDR3 regions from RNA transcripts. HTBI primers served in a first-round RT-PCR, which a second-round multiplex PCR followed. TCRdb passed the multiplex PCR reads through MiXCR, listing each CDR3 protein once. The table shows around 170,000 distinct CDR3 sequences, with 30% to 45% occurring only once. CDR1 and CDR2 (germline): GTSNPN, SVGIG (reference sequence). This CDR3 comprises 16 residues. The V segment lost 0 bases and the J segment 3 bases; nucleotides outside the gene matches: 6. Ophthalmopathy in the donors was of moderate-to-severe activity, with CAS ≥3, NOSPECS ≥4 and duration under 3 months. This clonotype was counted at least ten times. Its antigen is as yet unknown.

Source material: peripheral blood. This TCR was sampled from a woman aged 35 to 49 with Graves' ophthalmopathy. The chain recombines TRBV30 with TRBJ2-3, with 10 nucleotides matching TRBD2. Written as DNA, the CDR3 is TGTGCCTGGAGTGTAGGTCTAGCGGGAGTAACAGATACGCAGTATTTT. This codes for CAWSVGLAGVTDTQYF.